This T cell receptor beta chain was found in a study of early T cells in non-severe SARS-CoV-2 infection. Study-wide background: The input, bulk RNA from unsorted whole blood, was sequenced, and chains were unpaired. Notes on the study in general: Sequences matched to VDJdb favored anti-spike CD8 responses, while private and CD4 specificities were missed.

V lost 0 bases and J lost 4; bases outside the gene matches: 10. CDR1 and CDR2 from the germline V gene are SEHNR and FQNEAQ (reference sequence). CDR3 length equals 17 residues. Tagging with unique molecular identifiers was applied to individual cDNA molecules. TCRdb re-called the 5' RACE reads through MiXCR, storing one row per CDR3 protein. The sample contains tens of thousands of distinct CDR3 sequences, roughly 12% of which appear only once. As regards this clonotype: Its antigen is not identified.

Sequencing was performed on whole blood. This receptor was obtained from an adult who was a healthcare worker with PCR-confirmed SARS-CoV-2 infection or an uninfected control (not recorded which). This chain connects TRBV7-9 to TRBJ1-2, with TRBD1 matching over 8 bases. Written as DNA, the CDR3 is TGTGCCAGCAGCTTAGCCGGAACAGGGGGTCCCGCCTATGGCTACACCTTC. Protein: CASSLAGTGGPAYGYTF.